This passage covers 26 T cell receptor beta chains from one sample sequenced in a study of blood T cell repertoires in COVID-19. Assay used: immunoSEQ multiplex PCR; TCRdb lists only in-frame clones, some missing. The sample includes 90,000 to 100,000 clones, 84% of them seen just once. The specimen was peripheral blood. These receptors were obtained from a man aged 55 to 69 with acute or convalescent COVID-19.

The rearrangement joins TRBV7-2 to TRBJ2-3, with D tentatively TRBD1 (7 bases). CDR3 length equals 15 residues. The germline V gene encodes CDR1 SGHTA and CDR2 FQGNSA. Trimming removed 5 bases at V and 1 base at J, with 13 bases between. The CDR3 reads CASSPQGGRTDTQYF. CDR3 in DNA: TGTGCCAGCAGCCCCCAGGGGGGACGCACAGATACGCAGTATTTT.

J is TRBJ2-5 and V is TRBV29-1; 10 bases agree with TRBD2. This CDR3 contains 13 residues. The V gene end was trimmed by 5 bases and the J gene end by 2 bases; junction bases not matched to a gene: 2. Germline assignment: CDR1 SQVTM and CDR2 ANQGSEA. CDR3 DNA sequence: TGCAGCGTTAGAGCGGGGGGGCAAGAGACCCAGTACTTC. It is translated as CSVRAGGQETQYF.

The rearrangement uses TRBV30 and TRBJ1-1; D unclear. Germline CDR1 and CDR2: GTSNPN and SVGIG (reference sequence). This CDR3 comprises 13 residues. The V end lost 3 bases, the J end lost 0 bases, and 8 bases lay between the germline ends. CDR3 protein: CAWSGAMNTEAFF. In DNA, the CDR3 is TGTGCCTGGAGCGGAGCCATGAACACTGAAGCTTTCTTT.

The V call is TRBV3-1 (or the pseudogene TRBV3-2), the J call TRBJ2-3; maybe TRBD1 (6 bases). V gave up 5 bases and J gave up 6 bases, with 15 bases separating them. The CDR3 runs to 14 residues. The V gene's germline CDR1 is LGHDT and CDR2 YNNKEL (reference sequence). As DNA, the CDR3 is TGTGCCAGCAGCTCTAGCACAGGGCAGGATACGCAGTATTTT. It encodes CASSSSTGQDTQYF.

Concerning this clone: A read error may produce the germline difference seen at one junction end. The CDR3 bases are TGTGCTAGCAGCAGGGACATTACCACCGGGGAGCTGTTTTTT. Its protein product is CASSRDITTGELFF. The gene calls are TRBV7-7 and TRBJ2-2; TRBD1 might be the D (6 bases). From germline, CDR1 is SSHAT and CDR2 FNYEAQ (reference sequence). The length of the CDR3 is 14 residues.

This CDR3 reads CASSLVSGSYNEQFF. DNA for the CDR3: TGTGCCAGCAGCTTAGTTTCAGGGTCCTACAATGAGCAGTTCTTC. The chain links TRBV7-3 to TRBJ2-1; a weak D match, TRBD1 (5 bases). Germline lookup yields CDR1 SGHTA and CDR2 FQGTGA. V was shortened by 2 bases and J by 1 base, with 9 bases between the two germline ends. This CDR3 region has 15 residues.

The CDR3 region is CASSYDFKNIQYF. In DNA, the CDR3 is TGTGCCAGCAGTTACGACTTTAAAAACATTCAGTACTTC. This chain joins TRBV6-5 and TRBJ2-4; D remains ambiguous. There are 13 residues in the CDR3. In germline, CDR1 is MNHEY, CDR2 SVGAGI. Trimming took 2 bases from V and 4 from J, leaving 6 bases between them.

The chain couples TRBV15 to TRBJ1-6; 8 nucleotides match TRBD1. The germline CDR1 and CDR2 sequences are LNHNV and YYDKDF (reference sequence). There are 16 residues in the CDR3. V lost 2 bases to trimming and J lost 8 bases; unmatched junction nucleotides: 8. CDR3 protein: CATSRSRTGLYSPLHF. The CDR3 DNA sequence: TGTGCCACCAGCAGATCTCGGACAGGGCTTTATTCACCCCTCCACTTT.

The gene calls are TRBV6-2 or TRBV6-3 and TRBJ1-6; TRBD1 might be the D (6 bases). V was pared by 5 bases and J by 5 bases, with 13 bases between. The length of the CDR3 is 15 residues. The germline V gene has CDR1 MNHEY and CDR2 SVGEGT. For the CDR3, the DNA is TGTGCCAGCAGTACCGGACAGATTGATAATTCACCCCTCCACTTT. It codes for CASSTGQIDNSPLHF.

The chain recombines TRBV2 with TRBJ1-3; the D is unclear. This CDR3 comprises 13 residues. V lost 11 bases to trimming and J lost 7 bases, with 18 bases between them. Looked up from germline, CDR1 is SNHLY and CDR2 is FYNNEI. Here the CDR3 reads CASSEGLINTIYF. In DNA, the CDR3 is TGTGCCTCAAGCGAGGGTCTAATTAACACCATATATTTT. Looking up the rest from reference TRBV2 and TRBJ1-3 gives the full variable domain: EPEVTQTPSHQVTQMGQEVILRCVPISNHLYFYWYRQILGQKVEFLVSFYNNEISEKSEIFDDQFSVERPDGSNFTLKIRSTKLEDSAMYFCASSEGLINTIYFGEGSWLTVV.

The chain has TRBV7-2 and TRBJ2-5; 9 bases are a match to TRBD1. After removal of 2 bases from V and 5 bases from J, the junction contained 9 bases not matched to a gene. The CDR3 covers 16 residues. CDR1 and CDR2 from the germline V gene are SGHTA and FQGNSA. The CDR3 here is CASSLSWDRVGETQYF. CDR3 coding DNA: TGTGCCAGCAGCTTAAGTTGGGACAGGGTGGGGGAGACCCAGTACTTC.

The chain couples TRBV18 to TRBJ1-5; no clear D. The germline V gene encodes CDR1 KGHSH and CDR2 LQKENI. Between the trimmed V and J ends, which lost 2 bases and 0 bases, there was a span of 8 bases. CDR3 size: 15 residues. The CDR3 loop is CASSPTENSNQPQHF. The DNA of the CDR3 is TGTGCCAGCTCACCAACAGAAAATAGCAATCAGCCCCAGCATTTT.

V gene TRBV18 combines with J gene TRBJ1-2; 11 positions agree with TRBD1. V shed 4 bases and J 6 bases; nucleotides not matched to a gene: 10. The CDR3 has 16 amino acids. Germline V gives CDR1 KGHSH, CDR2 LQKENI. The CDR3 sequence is CASSQLGQGAQDGYTF. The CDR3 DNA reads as TGTGCCAGCTCACAACTCGGACAGGGGGCGCAGGATGGCTACACCTTC.

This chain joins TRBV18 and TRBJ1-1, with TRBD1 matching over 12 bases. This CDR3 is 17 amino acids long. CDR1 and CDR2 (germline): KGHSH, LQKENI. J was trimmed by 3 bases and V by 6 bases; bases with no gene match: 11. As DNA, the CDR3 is TGTGCCAGCTCGCCGTGGGGGACAGGGGGCGCGGACACTGAAGCTTTCTTT. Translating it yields CASSPWGTGGADTEAFF.

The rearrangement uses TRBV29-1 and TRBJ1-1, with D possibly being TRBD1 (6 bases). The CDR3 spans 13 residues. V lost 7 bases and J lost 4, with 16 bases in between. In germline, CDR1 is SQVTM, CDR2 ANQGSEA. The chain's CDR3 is CSAVDRSGTEAFF. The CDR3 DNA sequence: TGCAGCGCGGTCGACAGGTCCGGCACTGAAGCTTTCTTT.

CDR3 in amino acids: CASSQHRDTNTEAFF. The CDR3 nucleotides read TGTGCCAGCAGCCAACACCGGGACACGAACACTGAAGCTTTCTTT. The rearrangement uses TRBV4-2 and TRBJ1-1; maybe TRBD1 (6 bases). Germline V lookup: CDR1 LGHNA, CDR2 YNFKEQ. The V and J ends lost 2 bases and 1 base respectively, with 11 bases between them. The CDR3 is made up of 15 amino acids.

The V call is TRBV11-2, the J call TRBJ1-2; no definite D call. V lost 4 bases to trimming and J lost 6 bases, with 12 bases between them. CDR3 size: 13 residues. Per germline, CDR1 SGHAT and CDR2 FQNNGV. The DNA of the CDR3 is TGTGCCAGCAGCTCGGTTTCCAGGCATGGCTACACCTTC. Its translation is CASSSVSRHGYTF.

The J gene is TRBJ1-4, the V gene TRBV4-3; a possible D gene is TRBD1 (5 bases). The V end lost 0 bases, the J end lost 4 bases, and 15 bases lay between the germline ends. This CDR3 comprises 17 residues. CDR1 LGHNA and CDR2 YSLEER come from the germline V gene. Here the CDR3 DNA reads TGCGCCAGCAGCCAAGATGCCTCCGGGGGTCGTAATGAAAAACTGTTTTTT. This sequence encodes CASSQDASGGRNEKLFF.

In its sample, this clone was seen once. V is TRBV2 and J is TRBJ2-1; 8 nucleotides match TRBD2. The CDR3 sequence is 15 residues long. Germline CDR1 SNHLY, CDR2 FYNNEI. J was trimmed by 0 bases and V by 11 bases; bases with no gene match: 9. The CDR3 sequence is CASRPGGASYNEQFF. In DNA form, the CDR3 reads TGTGCCTCCCGACCGGGGGGGGCCTCCTACAATGAGCAGTTCTTC. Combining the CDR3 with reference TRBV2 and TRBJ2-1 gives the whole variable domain EPEVTQTPSHQVTQMGQEVILRCVPISNHLYFYWYRQILGQKVEFLVSFYNNEISEKSEIFDDQFSVERPDGSNFTLKIRSTKLEDSAMYFCASRPGGASYNEQFFGPGTRLTVL.

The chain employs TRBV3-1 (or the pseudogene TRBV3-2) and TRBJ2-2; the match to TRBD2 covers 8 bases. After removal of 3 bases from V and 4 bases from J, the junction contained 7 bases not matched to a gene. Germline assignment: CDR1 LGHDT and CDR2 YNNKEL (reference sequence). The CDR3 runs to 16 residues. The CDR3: CASSQRGARSTGELFF. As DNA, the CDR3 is TGTGCCAGCAGCCAGCGGGGGGCGCGGAGCACCGGGGAGCTGTTTTTT.

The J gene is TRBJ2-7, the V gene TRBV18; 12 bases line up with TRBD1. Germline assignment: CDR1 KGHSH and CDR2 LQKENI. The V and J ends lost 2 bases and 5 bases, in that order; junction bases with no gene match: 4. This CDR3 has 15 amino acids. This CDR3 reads CASSPGTGGFHEQYF. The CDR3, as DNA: TGTGCCAGCTCACCAGGGACAGGGGGCTTCCACGAGCAGTACTTC.

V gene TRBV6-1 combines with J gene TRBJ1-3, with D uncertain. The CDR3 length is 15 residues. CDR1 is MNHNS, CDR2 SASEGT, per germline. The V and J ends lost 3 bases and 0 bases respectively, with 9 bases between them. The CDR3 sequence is CASSDLPNSGNTIYF. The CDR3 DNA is TGTGCCAGCAGTGATCTACCAAACTCTGGAAACACCATATATTTT.

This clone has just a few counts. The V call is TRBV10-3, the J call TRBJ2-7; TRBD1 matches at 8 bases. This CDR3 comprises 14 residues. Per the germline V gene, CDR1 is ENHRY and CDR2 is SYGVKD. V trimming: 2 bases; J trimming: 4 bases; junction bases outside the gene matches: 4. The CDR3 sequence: CAISEGQGPYEQYF. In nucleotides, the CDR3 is TGTGCCATCAGTGAGGGACAGGGACCATACGAGCAGTACTTC.

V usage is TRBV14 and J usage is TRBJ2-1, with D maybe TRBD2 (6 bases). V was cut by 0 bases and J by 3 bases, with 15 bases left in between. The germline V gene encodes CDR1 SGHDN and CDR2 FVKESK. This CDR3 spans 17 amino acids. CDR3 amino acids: CASSQDQFISGYNEQFF. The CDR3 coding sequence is TGTGCCAGCAGCCAAGACCAGTTCATTAGCGGCTACAATGAGCAGTTCTTC.

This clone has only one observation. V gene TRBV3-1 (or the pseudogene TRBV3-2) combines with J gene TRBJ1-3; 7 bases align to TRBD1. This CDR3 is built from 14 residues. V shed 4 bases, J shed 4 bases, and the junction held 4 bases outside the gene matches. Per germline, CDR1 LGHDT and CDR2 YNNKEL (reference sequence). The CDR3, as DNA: TGTGCCAGCAGCCGAGGACAGGCCGGAAACACCATATATTTT. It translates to CASSRGQAGNTIYF.

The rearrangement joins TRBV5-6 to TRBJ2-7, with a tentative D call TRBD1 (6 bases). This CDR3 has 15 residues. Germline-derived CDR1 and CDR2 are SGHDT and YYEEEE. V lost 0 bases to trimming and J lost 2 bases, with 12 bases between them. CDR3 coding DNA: TGTGCCAGCAGCTTGGTAGGGGGATCGGCCTACGAGCAGTACTTC. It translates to CASSLVGGSAYEQYF. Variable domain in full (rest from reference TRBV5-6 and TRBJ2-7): DAGVTQSPTHLIKTRGQQVTLRCSPKSGHDTVSWYQQALGQGPQFIFQYYEEEERQRGNFPDRFSGHQFPNYSSELNVNALLLGDSALYLCASSLVGGSAYEQYFGPGTRLTVT.